This T cell receptor (beta chain) was sequenced for a study of blood T cell repertoires in COVID-19. Study at large: In each case, the material was cDNA or gDNA derived from T cells, B-cell-depleted T cells, or PBMCs.

The data were produced by immunoSEQ multiplex PCR, yet TCRdb's version contains in-frame clones alone and is incomplete. Of 260,000 or so clones in the sample, 75% to 90% were seen once. CDR1 is LGHDT, CDR2 YNNKEL, per germline (reference sequence). There are 15 residues in the CDR3. V trimming: 2 bases; J trimming: 7 bases; junction bases outside the gene matches: 6. Participant age was roughly 18 to 100 years, and participants resided in 20 to 30 US areas. Sequenced input: PBMCs or T cells enriched from blood (not recorded which). The sequence was obtained from a woman between 45 and 60 years old who had recovered from COVID-19. The genes are TRBV3-1 (or the pseudogene TRBV3-2) and TRBJ2-1; 9 nucleotides agree with TRBD2. Here the CDR3 DNA reads TGTGCCAGCAGCCAAACCGCGGGGGGGAATAATGAGCAGTTCTTC. It codes for CASSQTAGGNNEQFF.